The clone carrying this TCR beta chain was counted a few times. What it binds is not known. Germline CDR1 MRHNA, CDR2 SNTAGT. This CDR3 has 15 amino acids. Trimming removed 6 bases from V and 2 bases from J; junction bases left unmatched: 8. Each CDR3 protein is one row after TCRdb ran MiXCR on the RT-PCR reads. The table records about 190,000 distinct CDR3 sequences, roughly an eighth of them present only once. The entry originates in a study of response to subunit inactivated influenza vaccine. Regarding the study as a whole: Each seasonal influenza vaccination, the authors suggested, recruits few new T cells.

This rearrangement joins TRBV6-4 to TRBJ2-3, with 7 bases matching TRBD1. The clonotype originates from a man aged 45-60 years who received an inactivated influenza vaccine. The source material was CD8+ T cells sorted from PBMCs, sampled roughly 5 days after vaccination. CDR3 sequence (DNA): TGTGCCAGCAGCCAGGAAGGGACAGCCACAGATACGCAGTATTTT. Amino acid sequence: CASSQEGTATDTQYF.